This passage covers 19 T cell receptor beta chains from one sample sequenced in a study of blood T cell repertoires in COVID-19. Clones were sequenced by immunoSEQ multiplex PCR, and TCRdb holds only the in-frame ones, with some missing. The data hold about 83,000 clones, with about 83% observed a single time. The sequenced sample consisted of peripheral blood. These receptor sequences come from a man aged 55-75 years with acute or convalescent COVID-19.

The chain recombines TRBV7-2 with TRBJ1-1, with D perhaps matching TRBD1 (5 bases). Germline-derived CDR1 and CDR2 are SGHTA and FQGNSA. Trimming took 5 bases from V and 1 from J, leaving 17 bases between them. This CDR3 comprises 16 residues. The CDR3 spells CASSPSPITGNTEAFF. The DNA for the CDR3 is TGTGCCAGCAGCCCCTCCCCAATCACAGGGAACACTGAAGCTTTCTTT.

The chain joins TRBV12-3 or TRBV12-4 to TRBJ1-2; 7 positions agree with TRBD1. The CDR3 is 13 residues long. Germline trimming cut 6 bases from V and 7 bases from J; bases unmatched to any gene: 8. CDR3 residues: CASSQGVMSGYTF. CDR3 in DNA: TGTGCCAGCAGCCAGGGGGTGATGAGTGGCTACACCTTC.

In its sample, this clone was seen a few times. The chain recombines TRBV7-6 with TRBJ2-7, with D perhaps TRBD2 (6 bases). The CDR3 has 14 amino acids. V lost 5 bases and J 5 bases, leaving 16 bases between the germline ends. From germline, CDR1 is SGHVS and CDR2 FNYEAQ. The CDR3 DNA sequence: TGTGCCAGCAGCCCTAACGGGGGAGTGGACGAGCAGTACTTC. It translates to CASSPNGGVDEQYF.

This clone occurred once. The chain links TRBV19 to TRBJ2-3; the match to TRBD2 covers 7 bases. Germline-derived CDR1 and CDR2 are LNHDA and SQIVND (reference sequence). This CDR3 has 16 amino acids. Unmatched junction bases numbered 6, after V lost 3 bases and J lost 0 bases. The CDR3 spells CASSIASGASTDTQYF. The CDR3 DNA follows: TGTGCCAGTAGTATCGCAAGCGGGGCAAGCACAGATACGCAGTATTTT.

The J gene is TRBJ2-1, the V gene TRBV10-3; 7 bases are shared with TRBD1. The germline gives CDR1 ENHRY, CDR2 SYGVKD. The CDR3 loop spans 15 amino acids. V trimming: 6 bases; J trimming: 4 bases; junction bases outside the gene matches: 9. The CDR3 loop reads CAIRGQPLDYNEQFF. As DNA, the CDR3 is TGTGCCATCAGGGGACAGCCCCTTGATTACAATGAGCAGTTCTTC.

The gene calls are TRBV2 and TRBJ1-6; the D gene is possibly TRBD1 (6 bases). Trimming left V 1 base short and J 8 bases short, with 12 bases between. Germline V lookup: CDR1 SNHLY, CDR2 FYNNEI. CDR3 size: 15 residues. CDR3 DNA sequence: TGTGCCAGCAGTGAAGGTGGGACAACCTATTCACCCCTCCACTTT. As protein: CASSEGGTTYSPLHF.

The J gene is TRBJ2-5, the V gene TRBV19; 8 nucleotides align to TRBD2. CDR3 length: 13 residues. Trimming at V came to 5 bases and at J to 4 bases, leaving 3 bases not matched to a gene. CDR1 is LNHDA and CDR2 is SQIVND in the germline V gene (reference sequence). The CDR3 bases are TGTGCCAGTAGTGGCGGGAGGCGAGAGACCCAGTACTTC. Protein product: CASSGGRRETQYF.

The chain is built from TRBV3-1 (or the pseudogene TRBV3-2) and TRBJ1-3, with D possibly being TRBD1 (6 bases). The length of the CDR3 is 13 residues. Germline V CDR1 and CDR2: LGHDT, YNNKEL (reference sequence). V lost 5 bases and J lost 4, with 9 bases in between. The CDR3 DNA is TGTGCCAGCAGCACAGGGAAAGGAAACACCATATATTTT. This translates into CASSTGKGNTIYF.

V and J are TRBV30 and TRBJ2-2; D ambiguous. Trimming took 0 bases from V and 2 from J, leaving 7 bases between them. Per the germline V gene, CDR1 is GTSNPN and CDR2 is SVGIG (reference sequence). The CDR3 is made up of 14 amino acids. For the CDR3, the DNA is TGTGCCTGGAGTGTTTTGACTAACACCGGGGAGCTGTTTTTT. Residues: CAWSVLTNTGELFF.

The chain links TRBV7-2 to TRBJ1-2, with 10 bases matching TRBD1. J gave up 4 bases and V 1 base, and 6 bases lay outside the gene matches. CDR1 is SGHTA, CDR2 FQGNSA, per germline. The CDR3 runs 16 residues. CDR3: CASSLVSGQGSYGYTF. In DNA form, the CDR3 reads TGTGCCAGCAGCTTAGTATCGGGACAGGGGAGCTATGGCTACACCTTC. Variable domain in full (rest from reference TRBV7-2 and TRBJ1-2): GAGVSQSPSNKVTEKGKDVELRCDPISGHTALYWYRQSLGQGLEFLIYFQGNSAPDKSGLPSDRFSAERTGGSVSTLTIQRTQQEDSAVYLCASSLVSGQGSYGYTFGSGTRLTVV.

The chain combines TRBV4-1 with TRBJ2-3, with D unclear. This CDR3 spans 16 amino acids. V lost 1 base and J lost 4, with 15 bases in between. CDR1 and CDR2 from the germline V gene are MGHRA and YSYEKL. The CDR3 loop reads CASSQGVLTLADTQYF. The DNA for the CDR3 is TGCGCCAGCAGCCAAGGAGTACTTACCCTGGCAGATACGCAGTATTTT.

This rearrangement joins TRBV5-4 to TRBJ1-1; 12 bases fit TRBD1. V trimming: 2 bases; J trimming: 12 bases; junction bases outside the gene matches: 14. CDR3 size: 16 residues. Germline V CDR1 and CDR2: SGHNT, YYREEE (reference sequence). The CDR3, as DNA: TGTGCCAGCAGCTTCAGTGGGGCCGGGACAGGGGGCAATACTTTCTTT. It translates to CASSFSGAGTGGNTFF.

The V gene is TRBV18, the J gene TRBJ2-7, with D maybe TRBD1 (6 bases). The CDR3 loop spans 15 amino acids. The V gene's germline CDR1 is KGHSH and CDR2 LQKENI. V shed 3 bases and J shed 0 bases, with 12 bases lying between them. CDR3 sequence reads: CASSPNRAPSYEQYF. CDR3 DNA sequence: TGTGCCAGCTCACCGAACAGGGCACCCTCCTACGAGCAGTACTTC.

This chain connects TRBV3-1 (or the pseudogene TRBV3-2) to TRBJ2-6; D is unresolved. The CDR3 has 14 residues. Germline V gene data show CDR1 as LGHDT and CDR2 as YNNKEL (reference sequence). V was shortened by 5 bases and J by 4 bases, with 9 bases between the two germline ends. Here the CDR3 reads CASSLSSGANVLTF. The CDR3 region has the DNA TGTGCCAGCAGCTTATCTTCGGGGGCCAACGTCCTGACTTTC.

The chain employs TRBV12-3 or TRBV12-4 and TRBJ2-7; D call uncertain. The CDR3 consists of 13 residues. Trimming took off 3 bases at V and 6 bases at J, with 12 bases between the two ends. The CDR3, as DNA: TGTGCCAGCAGTTTCACGTCTAGGTCCGAGCAGTACTTC. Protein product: CASSFTSRSEQYF.

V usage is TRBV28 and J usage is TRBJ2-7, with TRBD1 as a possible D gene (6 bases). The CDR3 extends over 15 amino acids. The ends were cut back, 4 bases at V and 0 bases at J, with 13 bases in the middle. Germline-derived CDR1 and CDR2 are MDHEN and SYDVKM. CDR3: CASSSRQESSYEQYF. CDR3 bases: TGTGCCAGCAGTTCCAGACAGGAGAGCTCCTACGAGCAGTACTTC.

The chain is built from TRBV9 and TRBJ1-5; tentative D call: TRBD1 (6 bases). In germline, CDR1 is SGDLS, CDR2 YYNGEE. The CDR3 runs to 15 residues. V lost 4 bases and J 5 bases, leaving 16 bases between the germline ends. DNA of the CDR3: TGTGCCAGCAGCCCTGGGGGGGCGGCGGATCAGCCCCAGCATTTT. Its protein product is CASSPGGAADQPQHF.

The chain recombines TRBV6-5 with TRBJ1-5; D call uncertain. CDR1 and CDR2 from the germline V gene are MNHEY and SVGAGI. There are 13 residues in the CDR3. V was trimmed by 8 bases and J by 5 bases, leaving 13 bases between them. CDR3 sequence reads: CASSVQFDQPQHF. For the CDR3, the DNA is TGTGCCAGCTCTGTACAATTCGATCAGCCCCAGCATTTT.

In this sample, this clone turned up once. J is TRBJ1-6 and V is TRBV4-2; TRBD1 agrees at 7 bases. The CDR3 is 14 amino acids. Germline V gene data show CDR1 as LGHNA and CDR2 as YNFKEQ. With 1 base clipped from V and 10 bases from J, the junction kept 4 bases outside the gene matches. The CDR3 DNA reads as TGTGCCAGCAGCCAAGTAGGGGGCGCGTCACCCCTCCACTTT. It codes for CASSQVGGASPLHF.